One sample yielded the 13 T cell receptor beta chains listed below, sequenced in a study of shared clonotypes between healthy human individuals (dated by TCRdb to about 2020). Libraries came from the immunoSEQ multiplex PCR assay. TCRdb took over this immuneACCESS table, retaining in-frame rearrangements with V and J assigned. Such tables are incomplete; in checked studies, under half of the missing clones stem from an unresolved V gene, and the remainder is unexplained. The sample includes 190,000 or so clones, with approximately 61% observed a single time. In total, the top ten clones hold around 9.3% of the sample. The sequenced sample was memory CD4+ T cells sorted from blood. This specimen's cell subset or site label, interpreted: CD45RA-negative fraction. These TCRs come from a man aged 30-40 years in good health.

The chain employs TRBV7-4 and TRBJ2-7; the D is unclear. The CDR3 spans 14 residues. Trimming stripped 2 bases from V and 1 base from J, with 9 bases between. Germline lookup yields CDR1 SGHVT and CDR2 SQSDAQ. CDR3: CASSLWTPSYEQYF. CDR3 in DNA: TGTGCCAGCAGCTTATGGACCCCGTCCTACGAGCAGTACTTC.

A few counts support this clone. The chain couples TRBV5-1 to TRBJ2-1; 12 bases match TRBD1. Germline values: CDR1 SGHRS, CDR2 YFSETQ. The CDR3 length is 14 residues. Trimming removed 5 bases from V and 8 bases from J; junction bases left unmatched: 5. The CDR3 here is CASRGTGGLDEQFF. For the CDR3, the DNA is TGCGCCAGCAGGGGGACAGGGGGCCTGGATGAGCAGTTCTTC. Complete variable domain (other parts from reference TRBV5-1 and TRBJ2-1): KAGVTQTPRYLIKTRGQQVTLSCSPISGHRSVSWYQQTPGQGLQFLFEYFSETQRNKGNFPGRFSGRQFSNSRSEMNVSTLELGDSALYLCASRGTGGLDEQFFGPGTRLTVL.

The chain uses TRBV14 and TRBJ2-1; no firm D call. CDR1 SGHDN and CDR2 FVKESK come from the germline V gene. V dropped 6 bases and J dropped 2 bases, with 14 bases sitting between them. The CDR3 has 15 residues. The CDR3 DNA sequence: TGTGCCAGCAGACCTGACGGTAGACCCTACAATGAGCAGTTCTTC. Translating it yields CASRPDGRPYNEQFF.

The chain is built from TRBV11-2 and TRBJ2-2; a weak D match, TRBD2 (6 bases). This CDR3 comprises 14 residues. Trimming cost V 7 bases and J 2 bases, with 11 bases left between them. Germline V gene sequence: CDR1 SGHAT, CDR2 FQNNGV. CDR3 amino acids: CASKASVNTGELFF. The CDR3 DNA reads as TGTGCCAGCAAGGCTAGCGTCAACACCGGGGAGCTGTTTTTT.

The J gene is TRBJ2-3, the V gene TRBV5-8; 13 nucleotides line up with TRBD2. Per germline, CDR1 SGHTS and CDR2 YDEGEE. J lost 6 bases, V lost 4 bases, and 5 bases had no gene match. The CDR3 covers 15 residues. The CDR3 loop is CASSAGLAGADTQYF. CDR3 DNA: TGTGCCAGCAGCGCCGGACTAGCGGGAGCCGATACGCAGTATTTT.

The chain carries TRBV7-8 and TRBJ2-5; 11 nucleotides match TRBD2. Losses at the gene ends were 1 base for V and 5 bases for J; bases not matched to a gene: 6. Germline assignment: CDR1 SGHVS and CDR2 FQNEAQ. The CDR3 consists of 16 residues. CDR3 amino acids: CASSLGSSGRLETQYF. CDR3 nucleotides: TGTGCCAGCAGCTTAGGGTCTAGCGGGAGGTTGGAGACCCAGTACTTC.

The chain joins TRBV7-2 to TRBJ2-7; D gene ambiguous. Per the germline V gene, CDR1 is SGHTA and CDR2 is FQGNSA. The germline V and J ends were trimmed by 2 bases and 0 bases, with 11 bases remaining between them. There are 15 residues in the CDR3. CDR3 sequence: CASSLRGMDSYEQYF. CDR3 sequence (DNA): TGTGCCAGCAGCTTACGAGGCATGGACTCCTACGAGCAGTACTTC.

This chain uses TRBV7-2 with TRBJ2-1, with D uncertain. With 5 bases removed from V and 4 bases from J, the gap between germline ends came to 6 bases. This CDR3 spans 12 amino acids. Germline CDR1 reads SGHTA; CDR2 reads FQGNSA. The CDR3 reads CASSTQYNEQFF. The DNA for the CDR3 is TGTGCCAGCAGCACTCAATACAATGAGCAGTTCTTC.

The CDR3 sequence: CASSYTGQGLTGYTF. The CDR3 region has the DNA TGTGCCAGCAGTTACACAGGACAGGGATTAACAGGCTACACCTTC. V and J are TRBV6-5 and TRBJ1-2; 8 bases map to TRBD1. The CDR3 is made up of 15 amino acids. Per germline, CDR1 MNHEY and CDR2 SVGAGI. The J segment lost 8 bases and the V segment lost 2 bases, leaving 10 bases of the junction unmatched.

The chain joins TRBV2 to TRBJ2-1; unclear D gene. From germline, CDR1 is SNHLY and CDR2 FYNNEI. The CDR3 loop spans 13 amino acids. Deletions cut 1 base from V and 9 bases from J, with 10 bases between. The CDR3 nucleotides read TGTGCCAGCAGTGAAGGGGGTTTTGGTGAGCAGTTCTTC. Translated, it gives CASSEGGFGEQFF.

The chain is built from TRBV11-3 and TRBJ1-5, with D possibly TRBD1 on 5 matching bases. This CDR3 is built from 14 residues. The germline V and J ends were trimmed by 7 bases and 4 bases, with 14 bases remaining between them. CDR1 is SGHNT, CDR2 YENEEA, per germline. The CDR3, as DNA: TGTGCCAGCATCCTAGACAGCGCTAATCAGCCCCAGCATTTT. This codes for CASILDSANQPQHF. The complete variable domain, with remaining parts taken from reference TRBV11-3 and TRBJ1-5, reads EAGVVQSPRYKIIEKKQPVAFWCNPISGHNTLYWYLQNLGQGPELLIRYENEEAVDDSQLPKDRFSAERLKGVDSTLKIQPAELGDSAVYLCASILDSANQPQHFGDGTRLSIL.

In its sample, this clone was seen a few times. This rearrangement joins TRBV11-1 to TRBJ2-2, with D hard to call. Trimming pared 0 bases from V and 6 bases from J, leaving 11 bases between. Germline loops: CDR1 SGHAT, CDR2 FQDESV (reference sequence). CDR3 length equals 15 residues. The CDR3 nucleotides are TGTGCCAGCAGCTTAGCAATGTGGCAGCCCGGGGAGCTGTTTTTT. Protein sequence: CASSLAMWQPGELFF.

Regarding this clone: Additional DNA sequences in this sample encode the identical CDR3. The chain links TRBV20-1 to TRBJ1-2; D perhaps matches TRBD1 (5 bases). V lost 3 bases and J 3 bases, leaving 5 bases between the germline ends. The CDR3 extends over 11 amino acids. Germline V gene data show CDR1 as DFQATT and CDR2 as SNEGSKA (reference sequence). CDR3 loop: CSARGDYGYTF. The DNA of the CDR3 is TGCAGTGCTAGGGGGGACTATGGCTACACCTTC.